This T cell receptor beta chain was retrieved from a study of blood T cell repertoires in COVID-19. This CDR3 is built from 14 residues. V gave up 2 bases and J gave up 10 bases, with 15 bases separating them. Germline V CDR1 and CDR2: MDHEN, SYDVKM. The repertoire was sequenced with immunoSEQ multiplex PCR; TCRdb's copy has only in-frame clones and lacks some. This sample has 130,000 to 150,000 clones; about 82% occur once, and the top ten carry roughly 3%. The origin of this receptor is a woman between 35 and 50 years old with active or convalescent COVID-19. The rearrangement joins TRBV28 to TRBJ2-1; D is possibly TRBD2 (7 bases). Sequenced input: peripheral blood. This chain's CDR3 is CASSLVGGPEEQFF. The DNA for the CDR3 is TGTGCCAGCAGTTTAGTGGGGGGGCCGGAAGAGCAGTTCTTC.